The present TCR beta chain was sequenced within a study of blood T cell repertoires in COVID-19. In the original workflow: Researchers report that nucleated cell counts were estimated from reference gene primer amplification. TCRdb's table, derived via immunoSEQ multiplex PCR, lists solely in-frame clones and lacks some. That table gives V, J and clone size, and the DNA gave D and trimming. The table lists a few hundred thousand clones, roughly 86% of them singletons. The CDR3 is 20 residues long. Germline V lookup: CDR1 MGHRA, CDR2 YSYEKL. The junction had 18 bases not matched to a gene; V was cut back by 0 bases and J by 7 bases.

The J gene is TRBJ2-5, the V gene TRBV4-1; 12 bases are a match to TRBD2. The TCR was taken from a man younger than 35 with active or convalescent COVID-19. Specimen: peripheral blood. As DNA, the CDR3 is TGCGCCAGCAGCCAAGATAGGGTCGGGACTAGCGGGTCCTCTAGGGCGACCCAGTACTTC. Residues: CASSQDRVGTSGSSRATQYF.